The sequence of this T cell receptor (beta chain) was determined in a study of beta chain features in type 1 diabetes. The CDR3 spans 15 residues. Trimming at V came to 6 bases and at J to 0 bases, leaving 2 bases not matched to a gene. The germline V gene has CDR1 SGHRS and CDR2 YFSETQ. Cell sorting via CD45RO/CCR7/CD25/CD127/CD95/CD27 was performed to obtain CD4+ naive, central memory, regulatory and stem cell-like memory cells. Broader study findings: Junctions at VDJ sites from type 1 diabetes patients had fewer insertions and more deletions. When Type 1 diabetes patients were examined, their TCRB CDR3s proved moderately but significantly shorter in all four CD4+ subsets.

This clone was observed a few times. As yet, its antigen is unknown. The sequenced template was cDNA made from the entire isolated RNA. The table came from immunoSEQ multiplex PCR; TCRdb's copy has only in-frame clones and leaves some out. The table includes about 650,000 clones, 12% detected once. The chain employs TRBV5-1 and TRBJ2-2; 10 nucleotides agree with TRBD1. The receptor was derived from a man aged 30 to 45 with type 1 diabetes. Material: naive CD4+ T cells from blood. CDR3 residues: CASTGQGANTGELFF. The CDR3 coding sequence is TGCGCCAGCACCGGACAGGGGGCGAACACCGGGGAGCTGTTTTTT.